Each of the 15 T cell receptor beta chains below was sequenced from the same sample in a study of Graves' ophthalmopathy and Graves' hyperthyroidism. RNA transcripts provided the template for amplifying TCR beta CDR3 regions. HTBI primers primed a first-round RT-PCR, and a second-round multiplex PCR followed. TCRdb re-called the multiplex PCR reads with MiXCR, one entry per CDR3 protein. The profile covers about 740,000 distinct CDR3 sequences, with roughly two fifths appearing a single time and 44% taken by the ten largest. What was sequenced was peripheral blood. These receptors were obtained from an adult man with Graves' ophthalmopathy.

With respect to this clonotype: Germline is not matched at one junction end, which may reflect a read error. The V call is TRBV5-1, the J call TRBJ2-5; the D call may be TRBD1 or TRBD2 (6 bases each). The CDR3 is made up of 15 amino acids. Germline V gives CDR1 SGHRS, CDR2 YFSETQ. The CDR3, as DNA: TGCGCCAGCAACACCGGGGGACAATCGCAAGAGACCCAGCACTTC. This encodes CASNTGGQSQETQHF.

This clonotype was counted only a few times. This CDR3 reads CASSLGSGSPYEQYF. The CDR3 bases are TGTGCCAGCAGCTTAGGTAGCGGGAGCCCCTACGAGCAGTACTTC. The rearrangement links TRBV7-9 to TRBJ2-7; 9 bases are shared with TRBD2. Germline CDR1 and CDR2: SEHNR and FQNEAQ (reference sequence). The V segment lost 1 base and the J segment 2 bases; nucleotides outside the gene matches: 3. The CDR3 is 15 residues long.

The chain combines TRBV9 with TRBJ1-3, with D maybe TRBD1 (5 bases). V shed 8 bases and J shed 0 bases, with 15 bases lying between them. The CDR3 runs to 15 residues. Germline V gene lookup returns CDR1 SGDLS and CDR2 YYNGEE. CDR3 region: CARGFGTSSGNTIYF. The CDR3 bases are TGTGCCAGGGGTTTCGGGACGAGCTCTGGAAACACCATATATTTT.

The chain recombines TRBV10-1 with TRBJ1-2; 7 bases are a match to TRBD1. V dropped 5 bases and J dropped 2; count of bases not matched to a gene: 14. The CDR3 runs 17 residues. From germline, CDR1 is WNHNN and CDR2 SYGVQD (reference sequence). CDR3 DNA: TGCGCCAGCAGTAAACGACAGGGATCGACCCCCAACTATGGCTACACCTTC. Amino acids: CASSKRQGSTPNYGYTF.

The table lists this clonotype with many counts. The CDR3 loop is CATSDRDRGPFNQPQHF. The CDR3 DNA reads TGTGCCACCAGTGACCGGGACAGGGGGCCCTTCAATCAGCCCCAGCATTTT. The chain couples TRBV24-1 to TRBJ1-5, with 12 bases fitting TRBD1. The CDR3 runs to 17 residues. CDR1 and CDR2 from the germline V gene are KGHDR and SFDVKD. Trimming at V came to 4 bases and at J to 3 bases, leaving 6 bases not matched to a gene.

This clonotype showed up just a few times. The rearrangement links TRBV20-1 to TRBJ1-5; D is possibly TRBD1 (5 bases). The V end lost 0 bases, the J end lost 2 bases, and 11 bases lay between the germline ends. This CDR3 contains 15 residues. Germline V lookup: CDR1 DFQATT, CDR2 SNEGSKA (reference sequence). The CDR3 DNA is TGCAGTGCTAGAGATGGGGGGGAACGCAATCAGCCCCAGCATTTT. It is translated as CSARDGGERNQPQHF.

The chain recombines TRBV6-2 or TRBV6-3 with TRBJ1-6; D is unresolved. V was shortened by 5 bases and J by 6 bases, with 5 bases between the two germline ends. Germline CDR1 MNHEY, CDR2 SVGEGT. CDR3 length: 12 amino acids. CDR3 protein: CASSPPNSPLHF. CDR3 coding DNA: TGTGCCAGCAGTCCGCCTAATTCACCCCTCCACTTT.

This clonotype showed up just a few times. The chain has TRBV2 and TRBJ2-5, with D possibly being TRBD1 (5 bases). This CDR3 region has 14 residues. The V and J ends lost 10 bases and 5 bases respectively, with 20 bases between them. Germline CDR1 SNHLY, CDR2 FYNNEI. The CDR3 region has the DNA TGTGCCACCTTGAACCCTGGGGCCCGGGAGACCCAGTACTTC. Translating gives CATLNPGARETQYF. Full variable domain (missing parts from reference TRBV2 and TRBJ2-5): EPEVTQTPSHQVTQMGQEVILRCVPISNHLYFYWYRQILGQKVEFLVSFYNNEISEKSEIFDDQFSVERPDGSNFTLKIRSTKLEDSAMYFCATLNPGARETQYFGPGTRLLVL.

V is TRBV7-9 and J is TRBJ1-2; tentatively, D is TRBD1 (6 bases). V was clipped by 1 base and J by 13 bases, with 13 bases between them. The CDR3 runs 12 residues. Germline V gene sequence: CDR1 SEHNR, CDR2 FQNEAQ (reference sequence). The CDR3 is CASSLVGGACTF. In DNA form, the CDR3 reads TGTGCCAGCAGCTTAGTGGGGGGGGCTTGCACCTTC.

The V call is TRBV9, the J call TRBJ2-7, with a possible D match to TRBD1 (7 bases). The CDR3 has 16 residues. Germline V CDR1 and CDR2: SGDLS, YYNGEE. The ends were cut back, 3 bases at V and 2 bases at J, with 18 bases in the middle. In DNA, the CDR3 is TGTGCCAGCAGCGGGCTTCAGGGGGGCGCTCCCTACGAGCAGTACTTC. It is translated as CASSGLQGGAPYEQYF. Complete variable domain (other parts from reference TRBV9 and TRBJ2-7): DSGVTQTPKHLITATGQRVTLRCSPRSGDLSVYWYQQSLDQGLQFLIQYYNGEERAKGNILERFSAQQFPDLHSELNLSSLELGDSALYFCASSGLQGGAPYEQYFGPGTRLTVT.

This sequence joins TRBV2 and TRBJ1-4; no clear D gene. V was trimmed by 2 bases and J by 8 bases, leaving 12 bases between them. The germline V gene has CDR1 SNHLY and CDR2 FYNNEI. This CDR3 spans 14 amino acids. Here the CDR3 reads CASSEKARGEKLFF. Written as DNA, the CDR3 is TGTGCCAGCAGTGAAAAGGCTCGGGGAGAAAAACTGTTTTTT.

There are many counts of this clonotype. The chain uses TRBV2 and TRBJ2-7; 9 nucleotides align to TRBD1. The length of the CDR3 is 15 residues. CDR1 is SNHLY, CDR2 FYNNEI, per germline. V was pared by 3 bases and J by 7 bases, with 10 bases of the junction left unmatched. The CDR3 sequence is CASSDVDRGRWEQYF. The DNA for the CDR3 is TGTGCCAGCAGTGATGTGGACAGGGGACGTTGGGAGCAGTACTTC.

The V gene is TRBV24-1, the J gene TRBJ1-5; possibly TRBD1 for D (5 bases). Trimming shortened V by 7 bases and J by 4 bases, and 13 bases separated the two germline ends. The CDR3 covers 14 residues. The germline V gene encodes CDR1 KGHDR and CDR2 SFDVKD. The CDR3 coding sequence is TGTGCCACCAGCTCCCCGGCAGGGAATCAGCCCCAGCATTTT. Translating it yields CATSSPAGNQPQHF.

This clonotype has at least ten counts. The gene calls are TRBV7-9 and TRBJ1-6, with TRBD1 identical over 8 bases. Germline CDR1 reads SEHNR; CDR2 reads FQNEAQ (reference sequence). Unmatched junction bases numbered 4, after V lost 5 bases and J lost 10 bases. The CDR3 is 13 residues long. The CDR3 DNA sequence: TGTGCCAGCAGCCAGGACAGGGACTCACCCCTCCACTTT. Encoded protein: CASSQDRDSPLHF.

The chain combines TRBV12-3 or TRBV12-4 with TRBJ1-6; TRBD1 might be the D (5 bases). The ends were cut back, 8 bases at V and 0 bases at J, with 11 bases in the middle. CDR3 length equals 15 residues. The CDR3 nucleotides read TGTGCCAGCTCGACAGCGAGCTCCTATAATTCACCCCTCCACTTT. Its translation is CASSTASSYNSPLHF.